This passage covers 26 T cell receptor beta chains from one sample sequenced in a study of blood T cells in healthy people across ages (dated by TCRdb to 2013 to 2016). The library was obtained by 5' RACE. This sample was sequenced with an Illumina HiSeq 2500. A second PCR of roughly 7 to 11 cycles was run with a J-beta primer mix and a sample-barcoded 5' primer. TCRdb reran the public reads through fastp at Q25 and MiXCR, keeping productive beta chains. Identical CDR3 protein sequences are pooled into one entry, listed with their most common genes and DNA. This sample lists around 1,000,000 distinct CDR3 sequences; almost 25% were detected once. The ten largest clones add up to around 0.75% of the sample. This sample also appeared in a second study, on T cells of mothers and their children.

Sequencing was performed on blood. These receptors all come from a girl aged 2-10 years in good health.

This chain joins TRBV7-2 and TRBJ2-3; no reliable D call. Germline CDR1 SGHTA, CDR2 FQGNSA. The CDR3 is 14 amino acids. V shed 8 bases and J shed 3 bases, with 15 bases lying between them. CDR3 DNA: TGTGCCAGCGCGTATCCCGGGTTTACAGATACGCAGTATTTT. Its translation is CASAYPGFTDTQYF.

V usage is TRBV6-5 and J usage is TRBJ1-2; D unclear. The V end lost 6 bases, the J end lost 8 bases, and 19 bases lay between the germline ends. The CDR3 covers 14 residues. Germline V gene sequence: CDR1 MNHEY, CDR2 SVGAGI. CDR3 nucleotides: TGTGCCAGCAGCTTCGGACGGCAGAAGGGAGGCTACACCTTC. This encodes CASSFGRQKGGYTF.

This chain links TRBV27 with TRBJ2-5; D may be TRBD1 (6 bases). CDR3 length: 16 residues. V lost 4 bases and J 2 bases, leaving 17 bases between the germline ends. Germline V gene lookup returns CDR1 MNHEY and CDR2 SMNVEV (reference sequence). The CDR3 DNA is TGTGCCAGCAGTTCCTACCGGGACACTGGTCAAGAGACCCAGTACTTC. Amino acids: CASSSYRDTGQETQYF.

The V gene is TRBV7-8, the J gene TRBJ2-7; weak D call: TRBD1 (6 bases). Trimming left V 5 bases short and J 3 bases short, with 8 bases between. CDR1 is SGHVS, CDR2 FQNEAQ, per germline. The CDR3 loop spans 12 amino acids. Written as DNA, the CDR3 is TGTGCCAGCAGCGGACAGAACTACGAGCAGTACTTC. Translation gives CASSGQNYEQYF.

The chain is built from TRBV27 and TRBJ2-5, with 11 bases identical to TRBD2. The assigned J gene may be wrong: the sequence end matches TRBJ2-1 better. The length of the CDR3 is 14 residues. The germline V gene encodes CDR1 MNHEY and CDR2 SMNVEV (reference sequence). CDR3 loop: CASRLAGKHNEQFF. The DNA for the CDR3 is TGTGCCAGTAGACTAGCGGGAAAGCACAATGAGCAGTTCTTC.

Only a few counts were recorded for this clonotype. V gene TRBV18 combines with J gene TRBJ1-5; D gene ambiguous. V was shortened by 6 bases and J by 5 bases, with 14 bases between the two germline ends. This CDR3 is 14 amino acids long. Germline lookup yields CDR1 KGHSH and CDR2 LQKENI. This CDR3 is CASSYGGSDQPQHF. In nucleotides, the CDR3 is TGTGCCAGCTCCTACGGAGGGTCTGATCAGCCCCAGCATTTT.

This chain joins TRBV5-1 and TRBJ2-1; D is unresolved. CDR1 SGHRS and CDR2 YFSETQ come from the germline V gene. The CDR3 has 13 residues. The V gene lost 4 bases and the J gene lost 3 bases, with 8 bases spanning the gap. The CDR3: CASSVTGYNEQFF. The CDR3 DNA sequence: TGCGCCAGCAGCGTGACTGGCTACAATGAGCAGTTCTTC.

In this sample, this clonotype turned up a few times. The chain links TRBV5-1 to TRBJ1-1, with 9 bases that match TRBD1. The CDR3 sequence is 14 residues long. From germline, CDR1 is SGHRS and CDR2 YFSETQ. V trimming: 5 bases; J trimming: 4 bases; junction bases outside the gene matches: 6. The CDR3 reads CASRQDRGGTEAFF. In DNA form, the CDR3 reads TGCGCCAGCAGACAGGACAGGGGAGGCACTGAAGCTTTCTTT.

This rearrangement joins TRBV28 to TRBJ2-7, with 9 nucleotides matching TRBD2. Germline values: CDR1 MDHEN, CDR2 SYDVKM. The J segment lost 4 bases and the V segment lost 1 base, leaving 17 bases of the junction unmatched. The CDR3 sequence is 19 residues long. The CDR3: CASSLSLNLASGNRYEQYF. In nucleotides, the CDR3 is TGTGCCAGCAGTTTATCCCTAAATTTGGCTAGCGGGAATCGGTACGAGCAGTACTTC.

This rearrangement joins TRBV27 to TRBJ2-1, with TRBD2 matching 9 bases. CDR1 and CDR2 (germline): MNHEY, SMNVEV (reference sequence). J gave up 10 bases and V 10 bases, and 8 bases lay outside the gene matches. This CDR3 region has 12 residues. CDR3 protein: CATTGLAKEQFF. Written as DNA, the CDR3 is TGTGCCACAACGGGACTAGCTAAAGAGCAGTTCTTC.

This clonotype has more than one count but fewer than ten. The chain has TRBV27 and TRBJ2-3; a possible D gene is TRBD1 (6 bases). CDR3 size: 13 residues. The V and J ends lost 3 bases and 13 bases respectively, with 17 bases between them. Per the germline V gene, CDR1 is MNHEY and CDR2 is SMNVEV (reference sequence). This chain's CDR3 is CASSFGQTGAEYF. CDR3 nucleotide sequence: TGTGCCAGCAGTTTCGGACAGACCGGGGCAGAGTATTTT.

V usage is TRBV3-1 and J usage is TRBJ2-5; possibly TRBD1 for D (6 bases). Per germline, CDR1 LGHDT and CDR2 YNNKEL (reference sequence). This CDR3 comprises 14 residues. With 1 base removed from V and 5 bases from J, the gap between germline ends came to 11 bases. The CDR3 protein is CASSQGSGAETQYF. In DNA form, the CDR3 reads TGTGCCAGCAGCCAAGGTTCAGGGGCGGAGACCCAGTACTTC.

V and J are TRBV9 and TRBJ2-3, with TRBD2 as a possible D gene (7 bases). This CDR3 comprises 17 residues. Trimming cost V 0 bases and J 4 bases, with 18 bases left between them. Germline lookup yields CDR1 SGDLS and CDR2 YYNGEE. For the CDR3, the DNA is TGTGCCAGCAGCGTAGGCGGCGGGGGCTCAACAGCAGATACGCAGTATTTT. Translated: CASSVGGGGSTADTQYF. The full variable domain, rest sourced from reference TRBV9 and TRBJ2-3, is DSGVTQTPKHLITATGQRVTLRCSPRSGDLSVYWYQQSLDQGLQFLIQYYNGEERAKGNILERFSAQQFPDLHSELNLSSLELGDSALYFCASSVGGGGSTADTQYFGPGTRLTVL.

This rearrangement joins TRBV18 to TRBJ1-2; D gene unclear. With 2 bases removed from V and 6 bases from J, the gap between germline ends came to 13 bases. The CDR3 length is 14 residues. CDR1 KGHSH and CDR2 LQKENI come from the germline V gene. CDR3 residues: CASSPKGVGDGYTF. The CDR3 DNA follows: TGTGCCAGCTCACCAAAAGGAGTTGGGGATGGCTACACCTTC.

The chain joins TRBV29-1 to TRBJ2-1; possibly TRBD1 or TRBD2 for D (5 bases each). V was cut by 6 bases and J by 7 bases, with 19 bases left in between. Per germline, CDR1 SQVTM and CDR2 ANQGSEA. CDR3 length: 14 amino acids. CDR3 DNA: TGCAGCGTCCGGGGAAGGACAAATTGGAATGAGCAGTTCTTC. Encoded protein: CSVRGRTNWNEQFF.

In nucleotides, the CDR3 is TGTGCCAGCAGCTTGGTTCCGGGACAGGGAAGCGAGCAGTACTTC. Translating it yields CASSLVPGQGSEQYF. The chain recombines TRBV5-5 with TRBJ2-5; 9 bases line up with TRBD1. The J call is uncertain, as TRBJ2-7 better fits the DNA end. The CDR3 is made up of 15 amino acids. Looked up from germline, CDR1 is SGHKS and CDR2 is YYEKEE (reference sequence).

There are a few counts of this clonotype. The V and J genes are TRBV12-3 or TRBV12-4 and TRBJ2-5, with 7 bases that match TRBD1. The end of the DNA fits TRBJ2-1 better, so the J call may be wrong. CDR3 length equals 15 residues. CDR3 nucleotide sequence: TGTGCCAGCAGCCACAGGGGAGAGGCCTACAATGAGCAGTTCTTC. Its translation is CASSHRGEAYNEQFF.

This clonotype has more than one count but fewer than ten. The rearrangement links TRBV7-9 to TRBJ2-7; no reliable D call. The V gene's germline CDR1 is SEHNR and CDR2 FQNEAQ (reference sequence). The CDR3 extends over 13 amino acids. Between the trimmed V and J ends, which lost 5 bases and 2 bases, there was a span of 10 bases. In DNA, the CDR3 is TGTGCCAGCAGCCACATCACTACCTACGAGCAGTACTTC. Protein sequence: CASSHITTYEQYF.

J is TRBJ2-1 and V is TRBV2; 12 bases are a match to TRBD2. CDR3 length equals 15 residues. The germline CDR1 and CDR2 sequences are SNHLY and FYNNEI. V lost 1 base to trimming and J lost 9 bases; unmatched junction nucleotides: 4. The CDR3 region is CASSEGLAGVREQFF. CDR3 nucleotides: TGTGCCAGCAGTGAAGGACTAGCGGGAGTTCGTGAGCAGTTCTTC.

CDR3 sequence: CASSVEAGAREQFF. In DNA, the CDR3 is TGTGCCAGCAGCGTAGAGGCGGGGGCCAGGGAGCAGTTCTTC. The chain links TRBV9 to TRBJ2-1, with D perhaps matching TRBD2 (7 bases). This CDR3 is built from 14 residues. V was cut by 0 bases and J by 10 bases, with 14 bases left in between. Germline-derived CDR1 and CDR2 are SGDLS and YYNGEE.

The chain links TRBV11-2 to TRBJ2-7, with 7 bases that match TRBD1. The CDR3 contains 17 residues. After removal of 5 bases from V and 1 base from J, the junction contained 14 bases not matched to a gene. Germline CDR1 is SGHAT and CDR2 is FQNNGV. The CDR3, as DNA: TGTGCCAGCAGCCCAATAGTGGACAGGAACTATTCCTACGAGCAGTACTTC. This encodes CASSPIVDRNYSYEQYF.

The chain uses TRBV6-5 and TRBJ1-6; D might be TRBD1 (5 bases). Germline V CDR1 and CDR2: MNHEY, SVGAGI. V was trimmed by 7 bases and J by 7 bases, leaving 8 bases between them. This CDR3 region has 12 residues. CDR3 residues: CASKGTNSPLHF. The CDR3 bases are TGTGCCAGCAAGGGGACCAATTCACCCCTCCACTTT.

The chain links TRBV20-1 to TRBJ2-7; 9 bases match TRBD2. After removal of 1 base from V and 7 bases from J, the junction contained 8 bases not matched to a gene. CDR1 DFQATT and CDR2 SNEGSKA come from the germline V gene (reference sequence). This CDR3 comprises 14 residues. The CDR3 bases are TGCAGTGCTAGAGTTGCGGGGGGGCTGAATGAGCAGTACTTC. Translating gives CSARVAGGLNEQYF.

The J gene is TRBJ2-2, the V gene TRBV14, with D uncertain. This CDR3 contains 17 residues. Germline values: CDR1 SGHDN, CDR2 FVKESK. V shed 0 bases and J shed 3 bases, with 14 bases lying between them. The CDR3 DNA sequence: TGTGCCAGCAGCCAAGATAGATCCTGGATCTACACCGGGGAGCTGTTTTTT. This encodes CASSQDRSWIYTGELFF.

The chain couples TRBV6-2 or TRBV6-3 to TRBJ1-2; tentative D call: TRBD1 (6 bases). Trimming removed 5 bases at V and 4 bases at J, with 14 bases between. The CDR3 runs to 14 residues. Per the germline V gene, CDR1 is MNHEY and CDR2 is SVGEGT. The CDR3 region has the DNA TGTGCCAGCAGTGAAGGACAGCTCATCTATGGCTACACCTTC. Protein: CASSEGQLIYGYTF.

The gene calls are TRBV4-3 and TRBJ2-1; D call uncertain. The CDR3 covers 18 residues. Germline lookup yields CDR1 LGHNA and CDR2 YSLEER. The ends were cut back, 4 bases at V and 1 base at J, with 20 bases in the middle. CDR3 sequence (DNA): TGCGCCAGCAGCCGAGATTTCCCTATCTACAGTTCCTACAATGAGCAGTTCTTC. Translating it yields CASSRDFPIYSSYNEQFF.